The present TCR beta chain was sequenced within a study of shared clonotypes between healthy human individuals. This clone came up once. Its antigen is unidentified. Study-level results: As a rule, naive subsets had a larger estimated richness than memory subsets.

For each subset, genomic DNA was distributed in equal portions over several immunoSEQ plates. Profiling relied on immunoSEQ multiplex PCR, and the TCRdb table lists in-frame clones only, not all of them. The sample yields about 1 million clones, 65% to 80% seen once. Donors were Caucasian adults residing in Nashville, Tennessee, USA. This CDR3 spans 13 amino acids. The germline CDR1 and CDR2 sequences are LNHNV and YYDKDF (reference sequence). The junction had 4 bases not matched to a gene; V was cut back by 5 bases and J by 7 bases. The chain combines TRBV15 with TRBJ1-4, with 7 bases matching TRBD1. The source material was memory CD4+ T cells sorted from blood. Subset meaning: CD45RA-negative fraction. The receptor's source is a man in his late teens or twenties in good health. CDR3 sequence: CATSWPGGEKLFF. CDR3 bases: TGTGCCACCAGCTGGCCAGGGGGTGAAAAACTGTTTTTT.